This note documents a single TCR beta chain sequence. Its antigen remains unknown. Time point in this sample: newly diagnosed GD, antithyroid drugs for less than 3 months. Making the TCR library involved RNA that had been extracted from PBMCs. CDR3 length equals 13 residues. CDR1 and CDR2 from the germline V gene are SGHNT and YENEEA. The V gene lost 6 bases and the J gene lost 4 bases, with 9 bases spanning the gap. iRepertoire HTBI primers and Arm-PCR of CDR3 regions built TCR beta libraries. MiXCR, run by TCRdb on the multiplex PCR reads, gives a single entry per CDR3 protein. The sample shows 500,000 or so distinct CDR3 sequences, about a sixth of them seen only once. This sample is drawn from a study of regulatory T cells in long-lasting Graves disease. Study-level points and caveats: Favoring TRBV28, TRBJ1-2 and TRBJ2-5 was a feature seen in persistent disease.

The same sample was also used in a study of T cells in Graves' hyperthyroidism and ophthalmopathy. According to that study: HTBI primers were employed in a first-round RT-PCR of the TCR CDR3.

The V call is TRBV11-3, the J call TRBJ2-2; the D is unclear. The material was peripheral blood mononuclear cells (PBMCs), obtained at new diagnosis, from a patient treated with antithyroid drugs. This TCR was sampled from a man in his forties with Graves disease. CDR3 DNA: TGTGCCAGCAGGGCAGGCGGCACCGGGGAGCTGTTTTTT. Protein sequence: CASRAGGTGELFF.